This T cell receptor beta chain was obtained from a study of T-cell memory formation after mild COVID-19 (dated by TCRdb to about 2021). In the study overall: TCR sequence clusters from the two donors were largely donor specific. In a couple of donors, T-cell clones that expanded and contracted after mild COVID-19 were tracked by sequencing TCRalpha and TCRbeta repertoires over time. The cohort comprised two young, previously healthy adult volunteers, one female and one male. The paper's findings and limits, for the study overall: The detection of some responding clones in pre-infection memory suggests that pre-existing cross-reactive memory T cells joined the SARS-CoV-2 response. SARS-CoV-2 specificity of the second-wave clones peaking on day 37 was not confirmed. From day 15 to 85, contracting clones showed balanced CD4/CD8 phenotypes, whereas a second wave of clones that expanded from day 15 to 37 leaned towards CD4+. Contracting CD4+ clones appeared mostly in the CM and EM memory subsets, whereas CD8+ clones were enriched in EMRA. The study included only a couple of mild cases, and larger cohorts that include severe cases with pre-infection samples were judged to be necessary.

Ficoll-Paque density gradient centrifugation was the method used to isolate PBMCs. In regard to this clonotype: Its antigen specificity is not known. The sample holds no much larger clone one base away, and base qualities are not on file.

From the cysteine through the phenylalanine, the CDR3 covers 16 amino acids. The read is trimmed to its CDR3 DNA, 48 bases read in frame from base 1. CDR1 and CDR2 (SGHRS, YFSETQ) derive from the germline V gene. The V and J ends are trimmed by 1 base and 5 bases, leaving 18 bases between them. This sample was sequenced with an Illumina NovaSeq 6000. cDNA libraries for TCRalpha and TCRbeta were prepared by 5'RACE using constant-segment primers, with sample barcodes and unique molecular identifiers added. Trizol reagent was used to extract RNA from every sample. Amplification of the libraries took two PCR steps, and the second step added a second sample barcode plus Illumina TruSeq adapters. The libraries were sequenced on an Illumina NovaSeq using 2 x 150 bp paired-end reads. In the source study's methods: With migec v1.2.7, reads were demultiplexed and then collapsed into UMI-guided consensus sequences. Using mixcr v2.1.11, UMI consensuses were aligned to TRA and TRB V and J templates and then assembled into clonotypes. A clonotype was counted as expanded or contracted only when both edgeR and NoisET called the clonotype significant, with the noise models trained on biological replicates. For edgeR calls, a false discovery rate-adjusted p below 0.01 and a log2 fold-change threshold of 1 were applied. PCA with hierarchical clustering of max-normalized trajectories of the 1000 most abundant clonotypes was used as exploratory dynamics analysis. Separately sequenced CD4+ and CD8+ repertoires were used to assign the CD4 or CD8 phenotype of responding clones. In-frame beta chains were kept once TCRdb had trimmed the public reads at Q25 with fastp and called clones with MiXCR. Rows with one shared CDR3 protein collapse into an entry with the most common genes and DNA. The V and J calls shown here were made by TCRdb, not taken from the authors' results. Present in this sample are around 390,000 distinct CDR3 sequences, roughly 15% of which were seen just once. The top ten hold roughly 21% of the sample.

The sequence came from a man between 18 and 35 years old who had mild COVID-19 (a few samples of this study predate the infection). The sample titles of this study are shuffled in the database, so cell type and time point are left out; the donor was told from shared clones. The chain uses TRBV5-1 and TRBJ1-2, with a tentative D gene TRBD1 over 6 matching bases. The sequenced sample consisted of PBMCs or a T cell subset sorted from them (not recorded which). Here the CDR3 is given as CASSLTGASRRYGYTF. The DNA sequence is as follows: TGCGCCAGCAGCTTGACGGGGGCCTCCAGGCGATATGGCTACACCTTC. Full variable domain (CDR3 extended with the reference TRBV5-1 and TRBJ1-2 proteins): KAGVTQTPRYLIKTRGQQVTLSCSPISGHRSVSWYQQTPGQGLQFLFEYFSETQRNKGNFPGRFSGRQFSNSRSEMNVSTLELGDSALYLCASSLTGASRRYGYTFGSGTRLTVV.